Each of the 24 T cell receptor beta chains below was sequenced from the same sample in a study of PD-1 blockade in classical Hodgkin lymphoma. Data came from immunoSEQ multiplex PCR; TCRdb stores just in-frame clones and leaves some out. The sample holds more than 15,000 clones; roughly 90% are singletons and the top ten take approximately 4.1%. Time point denoted: newly diagnosed, previously untreated cHL patient sample. Sequences were obtained from peripheral blood mononuclear cells (PBMCs). All receptors derive from a human donor with classical Hodgkin lymphoma.

The chain carries TRBV5-1 and TRBJ1-2; TRBD1 matches 8 bases. There are 13 residues in the CDR3. Trimming took 3 bases from V and 7 from J; bases not matched to a gene: 5. Germline-derived CDR1 and CDR2 are SGHRS and YFSETQ. CDR3 amino acids: CASSSTGEGGYTF. The DNA for the CDR3 is TGCGCCAGCAGCTCGACAGGGGAGGGTGGCTACACCTTC. Drawing the rest from reference TRBV5-1 and TRBJ1-2, the complete variable domain is KAGVTQTPRYLIKTRGQQVTLSCSPISGHRSVSWYQQTPGQGLQFLFEYFSETQRNKGNFPGRFSGRQFSNSRSEMNVSTLELGDSALYLCASSSTGEGGYTFGSGTRLTVV.

This clone is a singleton in its sample. The chain employs TRBV7-7 and TRBJ1-2; D is ambiguous. The CDR3 is made up of 15 amino acids. V was trimmed by 5 bases and J by 3 bases, leaving 16 bases between them. Germline V gene data show CDR1 as SSHAT and CDR2 as FNYEAQ (reference sequence). The CDR3 region is CASSPDPLSHYGYTF. The CDR3 DNA is TGTGCCAGCAGCCCCGACCCCCTTAGTCACTATGGCTACACCTTC.

The rearrangement uses TRBV27 and TRBJ1-2; TRBD1 is a possible D gene (5 bases). The CDR3 covers 14 residues. V was shortened by 5 bases and J by 6 bases, with 16 bases between the two germline ends. From germline, CDR1 is MNHEY and CDR2 SMNVEV (reference sequence). The CDR3 DNA reads TGTGCCAGCAGTAGAACCGGGACTACGAATGGCTACACCTTC. Translated: CASSRTGTTNGYTF.

J is TRBJ1-5 and V is TRBV5-6; unclear D gene. Trimming removed 2 bases at V and 9 bases at J, with 24 bases between. The CDR3 spans 17 residues. Germline lookup yields CDR1 SGHDT and CDR2 YYEEEE. The CDR3, as DNA: TGTGCCAGCAGCTTCGGGCCCGGCAGGAGCTTAGGTTTGCCCCAGCATTTT. Protein sequence: CASSFGPGRSLGLPQHF.

The genes are TRBV6-5 and TRBJ2-7; tentative D call: TRBD2 (6 bases). Looked up from germline, CDR1 is MNHEY and CDR2 is SVGAGI. V lost 3 bases to trimming and J lost 5 bases, with 17 bases between them. The CDR3 is made up of 15 amino acids. In nucleotides, the CDR3 is TGTGCCAGCAGTTATGGGGGAGGAGGCTACCACGAGCAGTACTTC. Residues: CASSYGGGGYHEQYF.

The chain joins TRBV10-2 to TRBJ2-3; TRBD2 aligns across 10 bases. Germline CDR1 WSHSY, CDR2 SAAADI. This CDR3 spans 17 amino acids. Trimming cost V 2 bases and J 7 bases; bases outside gene matches: 12. CDR3 region: CASSEEGPSGGGNTQYF. Written as DNA, the CDR3 is TGCGCCAGCAGTGAGGAGGGGCCTAGCGGGGGAGGGAATACGCAGTATTTT.

The chain recombines TRBV21-1 with TRBJ2-7. TRBV21-1 is shown as a pseudogene. The CDR3 runs 12 residues. CDR3 in amino acids: CASCTSSYEQYF. The CDR3 bases are TGTGCCAGCTGCACAAGCTCCTACGAGCAGTACTTC.

This clone was picked up a small number of times. The chain combines TRBV19 with TRBJ1-6, with 7 bases identical to TRBD1. The J segment lost 8 bases and the V segment lost 7 bases, leaving 8 bases of the junction unmatched. This CDR3 has 14 amino acids. The germline V gene has CDR1 LNHDA and CDR2 SQIVND (reference sequence). CDR3 region: CASTPTGEDSPLHF. CDR3 in DNA: TGTGCCAGTACCCCAACAGGGGAAGATTCACCCCTCCACTTT.

J is TRBJ2-6 and V is TRBV9, with D uncertain. V lost 0 bases to trimming and J lost 0 bases, with 1 base between them. This CDR3 spans 14 amino acids. Germline CDR1 and CDR2: SGDLS and YYNGEE. The CDR3 spells CASSVDSGANVLTF. In DNA, the CDR3 is TGTGCCAGCAGCGTAGACTCTGGGGCCAACGTCCTGACTTTC.

The V gene is TRBV5-1, the J gene TRBJ2-7; a possible D gene is TRBD2 (5 bases). The V gene's germline CDR1 is SGHRS and CDR2 YFSETQ. This CDR3 has 15 amino acids. The V gene lost 4 bases and the J gene lost 5 bases, with 19 bases spanning the gap. In nucleotides, the CDR3 is TGCGCCAGCAGCCCGGCGGGTAGGCAACTGAACGAGCAGTACTTC. Translation gives CASSPAGRQLNEQYF. The entire variable domain, with the rest obtained from reference TRBV5-1 and TRBJ2-7, is as follows: KAGVTQTPRYLIKTRGQQVTLSCSPISGHRSVSWYQQTPGQGLQFLFEYFSETQRNKGNFPGRFSGRQFSNSRSEMNVSTLELGDSALYLCASSPAGRQLNEQYFGPGTRLTVT.

V is TRBV2 and J is TRBJ1-2, with 9 nucleotides matching TRBD1. The germline V gene has CDR1 SNHLY and CDR2 FYNNEI. The CDR3 is made up of 15 amino acids. With 8 bases clipped from V and 8 bases from J, the junction kept 15 bases outside the gene matches. The CDR3 protein is CASSEGQGLYFGYTF. DNA for the CDR3: TGTGCCAGCTCGGAGGGACAGGGTCTATACTTCGGCTACACCTTC.

This clone has just a few counts. The chain is built from TRBV2 and TRBJ1-1; 8 bases match TRBD1. CDR1 and CDR2 from the germline V gene are SNHLY and FYNNEI. The CDR3 is 16 residues long. Unmatched junction bases numbered 11, after V lost 4 bases and J lost 4 bases. CDR3 residues: CASSAPLDRVTTEAFF. Here the CDR3 DNA reads TGTGCCAGCAGTGCCCCCTTGGACAGGGTGACCACTGAAGCTTTCTTT.

The chain has TRBV6-5 and TRBJ1-3; tentatively, D is TRBD1 (5 bases). Trimming took 6 bases from V and 4 from J, leaving 7 bases between them. CDR3 length: 12 amino acids. Per germline, CDR1 MNHEY and CDR2 SVGAGI. CDR3 protein: CASRGQGNTIYF. CDR3 nucleotide sequence: TGTGCCAGCAGGGGGCAAGGAAACACCATATATTTT.

Here the CDR3 reads CASSDSTSGAPYEQYF. The CDR3 DNA is TGTGCCAGCAGTGACTCGACGTCAGGGGCACCCTACGAGCAGTACTTC. This chain connects TRBV6-4 to TRBJ2-7; D possibly corresponds to TRBD1 (6 bases). CDR3 length equals 16 residues. V lost 0 bases and J 2 bases, leaving 14 bases between the germline ends. Per germline, CDR1 MRHNA and CDR2 SNTAGT.

This chain links TRBV9 with TRBJ2-3; 8 nucleotides match TRBD2. The CDR3 is made up of 16 amino acids. Germline V lookup: CDR1 SGDLS, CDR2 YYNGEE. Trimming at V came to 4 bases and at J to 4 bases, leaving 11 bases not matched to a gene. CDR3 residues: CASSPHGSGMSDTQYF. The CDR3 DNA reads TGTGCCAGCAGCCCCCATGGTAGCGGGATGTCAGATACGCAGTATTTT.

The chain uses TRBV28 and TRBJ2-5; D possibly corresponds to TRBD1 (8 bases). The J call may be mistaken, given a closer DNA end match to TRBJ2-7. In germline, CDR1 is MDHEN, CDR2 SYDVKM. The CDR3 has 15 residues. DNA for the CDR3: TGTGCCAGCAGTTTATTACAGGGGGGGTCCTACGAGCAGTACTTC. Amino acids: CASSLLQGGSYEQYF.

This chain links TRBV7-2 with TRBJ2-2; D is perhaps TRBD1 (6 bases). Germline V gene data show CDR1 as SGHTA and CDR2 as FQGNSA. The CDR3 length is 16 residues. V was cut by 2 bases and J by 6 bases, with 16 bases left in between. CDR3 sequence reads: CASSLNRAVGSGELFF. The CDR3 region has the DNA TGTGCCAGCAGCTTAAACAGGGCGGTGGGTTCCGGGGAGCTGTTTTTT.

This chain joins TRBV10-2 and TRBJ2-1, with 8 bases matching TRBD2. V was pared by 6 bases and J by 5 bases, with 6 bases of the junction left unmatched. The CDR3 spans 14 residues. Germline values: CDR1 WSHSY, CDR2 SAAADI. The CDR3 DNA reads TGCGCCAGCAGAAAGCGGGAGAGCAACAATGAGCAGTTCTTC. Amino acid sequence: CASRKRESNNEQFF.

V gene TRBV18 combines with J gene TRBJ2-2; 7 bases are a match to TRBD2. V lost 6 bases and J lost 5; bases outside the gene matches: 12. The germline gives CDR1 KGHSH, CDR2 LQKENI. The CDR3 runs to 16 residues. The CDR3 spells CASSPPGGTSTGELFF. CDR3 DNA: TGTGCCAGCTCCCCTCCGGGGGGTACAAGTACCGGGGAGCTGTTTTTT.

The V call is TRBV7-9, the J call TRBJ2-4; D tentatively fits TRBD1 or TRBD2 (7 bases each). This CDR3 has 15 amino acids. V was pared by 4 bases and J by 6 bases, with 16 bases between. CDR1 is SEHNR and CDR2 is FQNEAQ in the germline V gene (reference sequence). In DNA, the CDR3 is TGTGCCAGCAGCTCCGACAGGGTAGCGGGAAACATTCAGTACTTC. Its translation: CASSSDRVAGNIQYF.

This clone has a handful of counts. The chain has TRBV6-5 and TRBJ2-1, with 8 nucleotides matching TRBD1. CDR1 MNHEY and CDR2 SVGAGI come from the germline V gene. The CDR3 is made up of 15 amino acids. V shed 4 bases and J 5 bases; nucleotides not matched to a gene: 7. This CDR3 reads CASSSRDRYNNEQFF. Here the CDR3 DNA reads TGTGCCAGCAGTTCCCGGGACAGGTATAACAATGAGCAGTTCTTC.

The rearrangement uses TRBV21-1 and TRBJ2-7; the table's D gene call, TRBD1, was not cross checked with the DNA. TRBV21-1 corresponds to a pseudogene. The CDR3 loop spans 15 amino acids. CDR3 DNA sequence: TGTGCCAGCAGCCCACCGCAGGGGGCATCCTACGAGCAGTACTTC. Protein product: CASSPPQGASYEQYF.

The genes are TRBV30 and TRBJ1-5; D uncertain. Germline V gives CDR1 GTSNPN, CDR2 SVGIG (reference sequence). Trimming removed 5 bases from V and 0 bases from J, with 14 bases in between. CDR3 length: 15 amino acids. CDR3 DNA sequence: TGTGCCTGGTCGAGTGGTTCATATAGCAATCAGCCCCAGCATTTT. Protein: CAWSSGSYSNQPQHF.

The rearrangement links TRBV19 to TRBJ2-5; possibly TRBD1 for D (5 bases). The end of the DNA is better explained by TRBJ2-7, so the J call may be wrong. The CDR3 runs to 14 residues. Germline V gene data show CDR1 as LNHDA and CDR2 as SQIVND (reference sequence). CDR3 DNA: TGTGCCAGTAGTATACAGGGTATCTCCTACGAGCAGTACTTC. Its protein product is CASSIQGISYEQYF.